These 5 T cell receptor beta chains came from one sample sequenced in a study of graft-versus-host responses after intestinal transplantation listed by TCRdb under 2021. Their cognate antigens are unknown. Per the publication, the time point label means: cells obtained before transplantation from donor or recipient. The method was the immunoSEQ multiplex PCR assay. TCRdb limited this immuneACCESS table to in-frame rearrangements with V and J called. A share of clones is missing; checked studies link under half to unresolved V genes, and the rest is unexplained. The sample table holds tens of thousands of clones, of which around 89% were seen once. Of the sample, 2.5% is held by the ten largest clones. The sample was unstimulated CD8+ T cells sorted from spleen or lymph node cells, taken before intestinal transplant. These receptors were obtained from a human donor who received an intestinal transplant.

V usage is TRBV6-5 and J usage is TRBJ1-2; 8 nucleotides line up with TRBD1. The germline CDR1 and CDR2 sequences are MNHEY and SVGAGI. V dropped 4 bases and J dropped 3; count of bases not matched to a gene: 7. The CDR3 is 15 amino acids. Here the CDR3 DNA reads TGTGCCAGCAGTTTGGGTCCAGGGGGCGACTATGGCTACACCTTC. This sequence encodes CASSLGPGGDYGYTF.

The chain employs TRBV29-1 and TRBJ2-1; 7 bases align to TRBD2. Germline V CDR1 and CDR2: SQVTM, ANQGSEA. This CDR3 spans 14 amino acids. With 3 bases clipped from V and 5 bases from J, the junction kept 7 bases outside the gene matches. CDR3 sequence: CSVDGGSTNNEQFF. CDR3 nucleotide sequence: TGCAGCGTTGATGGCGGGAGCACCAACAATGAGCAGTTCTTC.

The chain joins TRBV7-6 to TRBJ2-7; D is possibly TRBD2 (5 bases). CDR1 SGHVS and CDR2 FNYEAQ come from the germline V gene. The CDR3 totals 11 residues. V was shortened by 3 bases and J by 7 bases, with 7 bases between the two germline ends. The CDR3 region has the DNA TGTGCCAGCAGCTTTGGAGGTGAGCAGTACTTC. Translated: CASSFGGEQYF.

This chain joins TRBV5-6 and TRBJ2-2; TRBD2 agrees at 8 bases. V lost 0 bases to trimming and J lost 7 bases; unmatched junction nucleotides: 8. This CDR3 spans 16 amino acids. Germline assignment: CDR1 SGHDT and CDR2 YYEEEE. The CDR3 nucleotides read TGTGCCAGCAGCTTGGTACGGGGGGGCCTTGGCGGGGAGCTGTTTTTT. It yields the protein CASSLVRGGLGGELFF.

This sequence joins TRBV4-1 and TRBJ2-6, with D perhaps matching TRBD1 (6 bases). The germline CDR1 and CDR2 sequences are MGHRA and YSYEKL. This CDR3 spans 17 amino acids. Trimming pared 2 bases from V and 2 bases from J, leaving 13 bases between. The CDR3 protein is CASSQSPRGPGANVLTF. CDR3 in DNA: TGCGCCAGCAGCCAATCTCCCAGGGGCCCTGGGGCCAACGTCCTGACTTTC.